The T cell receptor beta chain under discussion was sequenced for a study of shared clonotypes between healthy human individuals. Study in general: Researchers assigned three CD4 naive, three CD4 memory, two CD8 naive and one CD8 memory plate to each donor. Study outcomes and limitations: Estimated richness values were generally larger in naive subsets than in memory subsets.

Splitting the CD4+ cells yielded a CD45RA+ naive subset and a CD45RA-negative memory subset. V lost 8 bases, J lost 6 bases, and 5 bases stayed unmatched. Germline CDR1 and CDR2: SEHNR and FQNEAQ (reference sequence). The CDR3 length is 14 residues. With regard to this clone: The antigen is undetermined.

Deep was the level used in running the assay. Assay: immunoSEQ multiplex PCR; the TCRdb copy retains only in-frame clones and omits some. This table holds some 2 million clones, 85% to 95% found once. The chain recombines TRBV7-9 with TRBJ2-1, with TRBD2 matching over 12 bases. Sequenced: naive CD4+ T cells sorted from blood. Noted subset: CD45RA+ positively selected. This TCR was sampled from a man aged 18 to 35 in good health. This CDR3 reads CASRSTSGGNEQFF. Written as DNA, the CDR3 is TGTGCCAGCCGATCGACTAGCGGGGGCAATGAGCAGTTCTTC. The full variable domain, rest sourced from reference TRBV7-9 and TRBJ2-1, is DTGVSQNPRHKITKRGQNVTFRCDPISEHNRLYWYRQTLGQGPEFLTYFQNEAQLEKSRLLSDRFSAERPKGSFSTLEIQRTEQGDSAMYLCASRSTSGGNEQFFGPGTRLTVL.